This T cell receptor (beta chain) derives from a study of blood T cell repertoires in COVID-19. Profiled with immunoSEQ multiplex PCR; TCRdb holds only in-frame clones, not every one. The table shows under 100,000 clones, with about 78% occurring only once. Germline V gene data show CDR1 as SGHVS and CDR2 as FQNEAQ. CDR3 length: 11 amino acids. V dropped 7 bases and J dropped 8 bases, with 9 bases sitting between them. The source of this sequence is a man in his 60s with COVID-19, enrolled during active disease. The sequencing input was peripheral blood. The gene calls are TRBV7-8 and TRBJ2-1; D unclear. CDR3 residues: CASTHADEQFF. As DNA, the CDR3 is TGTGCCAGCACCCACGCGGATGAGCAGTTCTTC. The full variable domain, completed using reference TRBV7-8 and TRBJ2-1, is GAGVSQSPRYKVAKRGQDVALRCDPISGHVSLFWYQQALGQGPEFLTYFQNEAQLDKSGLPSDRFFAERPEGSVSTLKIQRTQQEDSAVYLCASTHADEQFFGPGTRLTVL.